The text below deals with one TCR beta chain. These data come from a study of post-analysis software for immune sequencing data. Unique molecular identifiers were carried by the TCR beta cDNA libraries. TCRdb reanalysed the PCR reads using MiXCR and keeps one entry per CDR3 protein. The data contain about 820,000 distinct CDR3 sequences, roughly 50% of them seen just once; the ten biggest clones take up roughly 4.4%. Sample: blood. The source is a girl aged 10 to 17 with multiple sclerosis.

The DNA for the CDR3 is TGCAGTGCTAGGACAGGACCAGGATGGGAGACCCAGTACTTC. It translates to CSARTGPGWETQYF. The rearrangement links TRBV20-1 to TRBJ2-5; D perhaps matches TRBD1 (6 bases). The CDR3 has 14 amino acids. Trimming cost V 3 bases and J 5 bases, with 16 bases left between them. Germline-derived CDR1 and CDR2 are DFQATT and SNEGSKA (reference sequence).